What follows are 15 T cell receptor beta chains derived from one specimen sequenced in a study of blood T cell repertoires in COVID-19. The data were produced by immunoSEQ multiplex PCR, yet TCRdb's version contains in-frame clones alone and is incomplete. Here the sample spans some 310,000 clones, more than 75% being singletons. The sequenced material came from peripheral blood. The receptors here all came from a man aged 45-60 years with active or convalescent COVID-19.

This clone appeared once. The chain combines TRBV2 with TRBJ1-1; 8 nucleotides match TRBD1. Germline V lookup: CDR1 SNHLY, CDR2 FYNNEI. CDR3 length: 12 amino acids. The junction had 2 bases not matched to a gene; V was cut back by 11 bases and J by 0 bases. As DNA, the CDR3 is TGTGCCGGGACAGGTTTGAACACTGAAGCTTTCTTT. As protein: CAGTGLNTEAFF.

The chain has TRBV7-9 and TRBJ2-7; TRBD1 matches 7 bases. The germline V gene has CDR1 SEHNR and CDR2 FQNEAQ (reference sequence). Trimming at V came to 6 bases and at J to 3 bases, leaving 14 bases not matched to a gene. CDR3 length: 16 residues. The CDR3 DNA sequence: TGTGCCAGCAGTACATTGATCGGGACAGCCAACTACGAGCAGTACTTC. Translated: CASSTLIGTANYEQYF.

This chain connects TRBV18 to TRBJ2-2, with D uncertain. Germline CDR1 and CDR2: KGHSH and LQKENI. The CDR3 loop spans 16 amino acids. Trimming removed 0 bases at V and 5 bases at J, with 13 bases between. Written as DNA, the CDR3 is TGTGCCAGCTCACCACCGAACACCCTGAGGACCGGGGAGCTGTTTTTT. Protein: CASSPPNTLRTGELFF.

The chain links TRBV27 to TRBJ1-5; a possible D gene is TRBD1 (5 bases). V lost 0 bases to trimming and J lost 2 bases, with 11 bases between them. CDR3 size: 16 residues. The germline gives CDR1 MNHEY, CDR2 SMNVEV (reference sequence). The CDR3 sequence: CASSLSLGDGNQPQHF. In DNA, the CDR3 is TGTGCCAGCAGTTTATCCTTAGGGGATGGCAATCAGCCCCAGCATTTT.

This clone was recorded only once. This chain uses TRBV5-6 with TRBJ1-6, with D tentatively TRBD1 (5 bases). V lost 6 bases and J 1 base, leaving 11 bases between the germline ends. The length of the CDR3 is 15 residues. Germline CDR1 and CDR2: SGHDT and YYEEEE. The CDR3 DNA follows: TGTGCCAGCATCCGGAGGGGATCCTATAATTCACCCCTCCACTTT. This gives the protein CASIRRGSYNSPLHF.

This clone was picked up one time. Written as DNA, the CDR3 is TGTGCCAGCAGTTACCCCGTGGGGACACCGGCCTCCTATGGCTACACCTTC. It translates to CASSYPVGTPASYGYTF. V is TRBV6-2 or TRBV6-3 and J is TRBJ1-2, with a possible D match to TRBD1 (6 bases). Germline V gene lookup returns CDR1 MNHEY and CDR2 SVGEGT. This CDR3 comprises 17 residues. With 2 bases removed from V and 4 bases from J, the gap between germline ends came to 20 bases.

The rearrangement joins TRBV2 to TRBJ2-5; D might be TRBD2 (5 bases). V lost 8 bases, J lost 7 bases, and 14 bases lay in between. The CDR3 runs to 12 residues. The germline gives CDR1 SNHLY, CDR2 FYNNEI. This CDR3 is CASVRRVGTQYF. The CDR3 DNA sequence: TGTGCCAGCGTCCGGCGGGTAGGGACCCAGTACTTC.

The CDR3 region has the DNA TGCGCCAGCAGCCAAGGTGGAGGCGAGCAGTACTTC. This gives the protein CASSQGGGEQYF. V is TRBV4-3 and J is TRBJ2-7; maybe TRBD2 (5 bases). This CDR3 has 12 amino acids. V was shortened by 1 base and J by 6 bases, with 7 bases between the two germline ends. Germline CDR1 reads LGHNA; CDR2 reads YSLEER.

This sequence joins TRBV5-1 and TRBJ2-7; TRBD1 aligns across 9 bases. CDR1 is SGHRS, CDR2 YFSETQ, per germline. J was trimmed by 8 bases and V by 0 bases; bases with no gene match: 6. The CDR3 has 14 residues. CDR3 sequence: CASSLGGQGNQQYF. The CDR3 nucleotides read TGCGCCAGCAGCTTGGGGGGACAGGGCAACCAGCAGTACTTC.

This clone turned up a few times. V gene TRBV28 combines with J gene TRBJ2-5; perhaps TRBD1 as D (5 bases). Trimming removed 4 bases at V and 5 bases at J, with 11 bases between. This CDR3 contains 13 residues. Germline values: CDR1 MDHEN, CDR2 SYDVKM. The CDR3 sequence: CASSWATVETQYF. In DNA, the CDR3 is TGTGCCAGCAGTTGGGCGACAGTGGAGACCCAGTACTTC.

The gene calls are TRBV5-4 and TRBJ1-5; possibly TRBD1 for D (5 bases). Germline lookup yields CDR1 SGHNT and CDR2 YYREEE (reference sequence). CDR3 length equals 13 residues. Trimming took off 0 bases at V and 6 bases at J, with 7 bases between the two ends. The CDR3 loop is CASSLGGTQPQHF. As DNA, the CDR3 is TGTGCCAGCAGCTTGGGGGGCACTCAGCCCCAGCATTTT.

Only a few counts were recorded for this clone. The gene calls are TRBV24-1 and TRBJ2-1, with TRBD2 identical over 15 bases. This CDR3 comprises 17 residues. Germline assignment: CDR1 KGHDR and CDR2 SFDVKD. V gave up 4 bases and J gave up 7 bases; unmatched junction bases: 7. Here the CDR3 reads CATSDRTSGGARNEQFF. As DNA, the CDR3 is TGTGCCACCAGTGACAGGACTAGCGGGGGGGCCAGGAATGAGCAGTTCTTC.

The gene calls are TRBV15 and TRBJ1-1, with D hard to call. Trimming removed 2 bases from V and 4 bases from J, with 14 bases in between. Germline V gene lookup returns CDR1 LNHNV and CDR2 YYDKDF (reference sequence). This CDR3 comprises 15 residues. The CDR3 DNA sequence: TGTGCCACCAGCAGAATCCTAGCAGAGAGCACTGAAGCTTTCTTT. This encodes CATSRILAESTEAFF.

The chain couples TRBV30 to TRBJ1-2; D possibly corresponds to TRBD1 (6 bases). The CDR3 loop spans 14 amino acids. Germline V CDR1 and CDR2: GTSNPN, SVGIG (reference sequence). The V gene lost 6 bases and the J gene lost 1 base, with 15 bases spanning the gap. The CDR3 DNA reads TGTGCCTGCCGGAAACAGGGAAATAACTATGGCTACACCTTC. Translating it yields CACRKQGNNYGYTF.

Here the CDR3 reads CASSRGGGLLHF. The CDR3 DNA reads TGTGCCAGCAGCCGGGGCGGAGGGCTCCTCCACTTT. The chain has TRBV3-1 (or the pseudogene TRBV3-2) and TRBJ1-6; a possible D gene is TRBD1 (5 bases). The CDR3 is 12 residues long. Trimming took 4 bases from V and 15 from J, leaving 13 bases between them. The germline CDR1 and CDR2 sequences are LGHDT and YNNKEL (reference sequence).